These T cell receptor beta chains were read from a single sample in a study of OX40 agonist ivuxolimab in advanced cancers. Here immunoSEQ multiplex PCR was the method, and the copy in TCRdb shows in-frame clones only, minus some. The data hold roughly 36,000 clones, with roughly 87% observed a single time. The sample here was CD4+ or CD8+ T cells sorted from blood, taken in a trial of the OX40 agonist ivuxolimab. Source of these receptors: an adult with an advanced solid tumor such as melanoma, head and neck, liver or kidney cancer. Each CDR3 is given with its conserved first and last residue. The order of the fields is clone size, V gene, J gene, D gene, CDR3 DNA, CDR3 protein. The D gene is left open where the match is weak. Clone size is stated in some rows and not others, as once, few, many or a class when expanded.

NA,TRBV5-4,TRBJ2-1,TRBD2,TGTGCCAGCAGCTTCGGGGGAGGGCCGCGAAATGAGCAGTTCTTC,CASSFGGGPRNEQFF
NA,TRBV5-1,TRBJ1-1,NA,TGCGCCAGCAGCTTACAGGGATTACTCAACACTGAAGCTTTCTTT,CASSLQGLLNTEAFF
NA,TRBV7-7,TRBJ1-4,TRBD1,TGTGCCAGCAGCCCAGGGGGCGGGGGTACAACTAATGAAAAACTGTTTTTT,CASSPGGGGTTNEKLFF
NA,TRBV7-9,TRBJ2-1,TRBD2,TGTGCCAGCAGCTGGTGGGGAGGGTCCTACAATGAGCAGTTCTTC,CASSWWGGSYNEQFF
NA,TRBV19,TRBJ2-1,TRBD2,TGTGCCAGTAGTATACCAAGCGGGAGGGCCGGTGAGCAGTTCTTC,CASSIPSGRAGEQFF
NA,TRBV18,TRBJ2-1,TRBD2,TGTGCCAGCTCACCAGGGGGGGGCTACAATGAGCAGTTCTTC,CASSPGGGYNEQFF
NA,TRBV11-3,TRBJ2-3,TRBD1,TGTGCCAGCAGCTTAGGGCAGGGGGCGCTGGATACGCAGTATTTT,CASSLGQGALDTQYF
NA,TRBV11-2,TRBJ1-5,NA,TGTGCCAGCAGCTTAGATAGACCTCAGCCCCAGCATTTT,CASSLDRPQPQHF
NA,TRBV18,TRBJ2-7,TRBD2,TGTGCCAGCTCACCTGGACTAGGCTACGAGCAGTACTTC,CASSPGLGYEQYF
once,TRBV5-1,TRBJ2-7,NA,TGCGCCAGCAGCTTGGATGTTCTATCCTACGAGCAGTACTTC,CASSLDVLSYEQYF
NA,TRBV10-2,TRBJ2-7,NA,TGCGCCAGCAGTGAAATCTACGTGGGCAGGACCCACGAGCAGTACTTC,CASSEIYVGRTHEQYF
few,TRBV5-4,TRBJ2-2,NA,TGTGCCAGCAGCACCGACGGCACCGGGGAGCTGTTTTTT,CASSTDGTGELFF
once,TRBV11-3,TRBJ1-2,NA,TGTGCCAGCAGCGCGTCACAGGGTGGCTATGGCTACACCTTC,CASSASQGGYGYTF
NA,TRBV7-3,TRBJ1-2,NA,TGTGCCAGCAGCTTAACGTCGGGAACTGCGGCCGGCTACACCTTC,CASSLTSGTAAGYTF
NA,TRBV10-3,TRBJ2-2,NA,TGTGCCATCAGTGAATTAGTAAGGGACTCGAACACCGGGGAGCTGTTTTTT,CAISELVRDSNTGELFF
NA,TRBV15,TRBJ2-1,TRBD1,TGTGCCACCAGCAGAGATTGGACAGGGGGTTTCAATGAGCAGTTCTTC,CATSRDWTGGFNEQFF
NA,TRBV11-3,TRBJ2-1,TRBD2,TGTGCCAGCAGCCCGGGACTAGCGGGAGGCGATGAGCAGTTCTTC,CASSPGLAGGDEQFF
NA,TRBV28,TRBJ2-1,NA,TGTGCCAGCAGTTTACCCCTACAGAAACAGTTCTTC,CASSLPLQKQFF
NA,TRBV29-1,TRBJ2-3,TRBD2,TGCAGCGTTGCAGCGGGAGGAAACACAGATACGCAGTATTTT,CSVAAGGNTDTQYF
NA,TRBV4-3,TRBJ2-4,TRBD2,TGCGCCAGCAGCTACAGAACGGGGGGGTCGGCCAAAAACATTCAGTACTTC,CASSYRTGGSAKNIQYF
NA,TRBV4-2,TRBJ1-1,NA,TGTGCCAGCAGCCAAGAGGCAGGCCTGAACACTGAAGCTTTCTTT,CASSQEAGLNTEAFF
NA,TRBV2,TRBJ2-1,NA,TGTGCCAGCAGTGGGGGTGGGTGGAATGAGAGGCAGTTCTTC,CASSGGGWNERQFF
NA,TRBV27,TRBJ2-2,NA,TGTGCCAGCAGTTCCCCCGTACAGGGCCAGGTCAACGGGGAGCTGTTTTTT,CASSSPVQGQVNGELFF
NA,TRBV15,TRBJ2-7,NA,TGTGCCACCGGCAGAATACCGATTTCCTACGAGCAGTACTTC,CATGRIPISYEQYF
NA,TRBV6-4,TRBJ1-2,TRBD1,TGTGCCAGCAGTCACCTCGGGCAGGGGGAGGGCTACACCTTC,CASSHLGQGEGYTF
NA,TRBV7-2,TRBJ2-1,TRBD1,TGTGCCAGCAGCTCCTATCGCTTCCGGGACAGGGTAGTACAAGAGCAGTTCTTC,CASSSYRFRDRVVQEQFF
NA,TRBV11-3,TRBJ2-5,TRBD1,TGTGCCAGCAGCAAGGACAGGGGGCAAGAGACCCAGTACTTC,CASSKDRGQETQYF
NA,TRBV7-9,TRBJ2-1,TRBD2,TGTGCCAGCAGCTTCGGCGGGAGGAACTCCTACAATGAGCAGTTCTTC,CASSFGGRNSYNEQFF
NA,TRBV14,TRBJ1-2,NA,TGTGCCAGCAGCCAAGTCGGTATTCGGGAGCGGAGGAGGTCTGGCTACACCTTC,CASSQVGIRERRRSGYTF
once,TRBV27,TRBJ2-1,NA,TGTGCCAGCAGTTTGAAGGGGCGGTACAATGAGCAGTTCTTC,CASSLKGRYNEQFF
NA,TRBV18,TRBJ1-2,NA,TGTGCCAGCTCACCACGGACAGATTATGGCTACACCTTC,CASSPRTDYGYTF
once,TRBV6-9,TRBJ1-2,NA,TGTGCCAGCAGAGCCAGAGGATCCTATGGCTACACCTTC,CASRARGSYGYTF
once,TRBV6-5,TRBJ1-5,TRBD1,TGTGCCAGCAGGCGGGGGACAGTTAGCAATCAGCCCCAGCATTTT,CASRRGTVSNQPQHF
NA,TRBV6-6,TRBJ2-5,NA,TGTGCCAGCAGTTTCAGGGAGTACCAAGAGACCCAGTACTTC,CASSFREYQETQYF
NA,TRBV18,TRBJ2-2,TRBD1,TGTGCCAGCTCACTCAGACGCTCGACAGGGGTGGATACCGGGGAGCTGTTTTTT,CASSLRRSTGVDTGELFF
NA,TRBV30,TRBJ2-5,NA,TGTGCCTGGAGTGCCCCCCGTAGGGGTGCTGGAGAGACCCAGTACTTC,CAWSAPRRGAGETQYF
NA,TRBV7-9,TRBJ1-1,NA,TGTGCCAGCAGCACCCCCAGGGGCGAGAACACTGAAGCTTTCTTT,CASSTPRGENTEAFF
NA,TRBV5-6,TRBJ2-3,NA,TGTGCCAGCAGCCCCCTAGCAGATACGCAGTATTTT,CASSPLADTQYF
few,TRBV10-3,TRBJ1-2,NA,TGTGCCATCAGTGCCTCGGGCCGTGGCTACACCTTC,CAISASGRGYTF
NA,TRBV5-1,TRBJ1-5,TRBD1,TGCGCCAGCAGCTCCGGACAGGGAGATCAGCCCCAGCATTTT,CASSSGQGDQPQHF
NA,TRBV5-1,TRBJ2-1,NA,TGCGCCAGCAGCTTAAGGTTTGAGAATGAGCAGTTCTTC,CASSLRFENEQFF
NA,TRBV30,TRBJ1-2,NA,TGTGCCTGGAGTTTTGGACAGCCTTCCTATGGCTACACCTTC,CAWSFGQPSYGYTF
NA,TRBV10-3,TRBJ1-2,TRBD1,TGTGCCATCAGTGTCGACAGGGGAAGGGGCTACACCTTC,CAISVDRGRGYTF
NA,TRBV5-1,TRBJ2-7,NA,TGCGCCAGCAGCTTCCCTTTGCGGGGTTCCTCCCACGAGCAGTACTTC,CASSFPLRGSSHEQYF
NA,TRBV5-1,TRBJ1-2,NA,TGCGCCAGCAGCTTGGAAGATGGCTACACCTTC,CASSLEDGYTF
NA,TRBV5-1,TRBJ2-5,NA,TGCGCCAGCAGCTTGGCCGCGACTATAGTAGAGACCCAGTACTTC,CASSLAATIVETQYF
NA,TRBV19,TRBJ2-3,TRBD2,TGTGCCAGCTCGCACTATAGCGGGAGAGGGGCAGATACGCAGTATTTT,CASSHYSGRGADTQYF
NA,TRBV28,TRBJ2-5,NA,TGTGCCAGCAGCACTGTAAAGGGCCTCCAAGAGACCCAGTACTTC,CASSTVKGLQETQYF
NA,TRBV11-2,TRBJ2-3,NA,TGTGCCAGCAGCGCAAAACCAGGGAGGTCGGTCACAGATACGCAGTATTTT,CASSAKPGRSVTDTQYF
NA,TRBV27,TRBJ2-1,TRBD2,TGTGCCAGCAGTTCCCCAGGACTAGCGGGGCCACAGTTCTTC,CASSSPGLAGPQFF
NA,TRBV10-3,TRBJ2-1,TRBD2,TGTGCCATCAGTGATGGCGGGAGGTCTTCCAATGAGCAGTTCTTC,CAISDGGRSSNEQFF
NA,TRBV25-1,TRBJ2-7,TRBD1,TGTGCCAGCAGGGGACAGACTTCCTACGAGCAGTACTTC,CASRGQTSYEQYF
NA,TRBV2,TRBJ2-3,TRBD2,TGTGCCAGCGCCGGGGGGGAGTATACGCAGTATTTT,CASAGGEYTQYF